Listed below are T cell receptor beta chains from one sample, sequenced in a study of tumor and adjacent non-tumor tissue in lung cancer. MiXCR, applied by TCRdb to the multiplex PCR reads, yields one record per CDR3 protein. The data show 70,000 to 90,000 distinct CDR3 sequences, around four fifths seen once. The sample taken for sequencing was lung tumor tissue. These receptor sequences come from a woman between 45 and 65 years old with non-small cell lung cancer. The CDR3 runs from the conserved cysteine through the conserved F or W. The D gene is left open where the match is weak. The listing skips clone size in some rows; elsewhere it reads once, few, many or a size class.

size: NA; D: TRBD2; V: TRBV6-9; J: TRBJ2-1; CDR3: CANRASGGRPSSYNEQFF; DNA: TGTGCCAACAGGGCTAGCGGGGGTCGTCCTAGCTCCTACAATGAGCAGTTCTTC
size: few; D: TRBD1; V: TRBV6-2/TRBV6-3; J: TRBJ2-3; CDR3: CASSHGRQGTDTQYF; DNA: TGTGCCAGCAGTCACGGGAGACAGGGGACAGATACGCAGTATTTT
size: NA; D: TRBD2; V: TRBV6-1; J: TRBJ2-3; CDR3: CANCETLTGGRDTQYF; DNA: TGTGCCAACTGTGAGACCTTAACGGGAGGGCGCGATACGCAGTATTTT
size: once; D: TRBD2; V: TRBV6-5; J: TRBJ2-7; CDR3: CASSYSPSTSGYKQCF; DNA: TGTGCCAGCAGTTACTCCCCCTCGACTAGCGGCTACAAGCAGTGCTTC
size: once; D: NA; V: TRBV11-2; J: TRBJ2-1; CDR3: CAIGLEAANEQFF; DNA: TGTGCCATCGGCTTAGAGGCCGCCAATGAGCAGTTCTTC
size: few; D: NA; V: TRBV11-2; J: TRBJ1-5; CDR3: CANSLERSQPQQF; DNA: TGTGCTAACAGCTTAGAAAGGAGTCAGCCCCAGCAGTTT
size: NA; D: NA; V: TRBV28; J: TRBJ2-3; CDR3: CASSLRGISHVGTDTQYF; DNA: TGTGCCAGCAGTTTAAGAGGTATTTCCCACGTGGGCACAGACACGCAGTATTTT
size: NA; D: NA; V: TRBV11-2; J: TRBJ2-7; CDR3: CAGSTGTGCTYEQYF; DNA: TGTGCCGGCAGCACCGGGACTGGGTGCACCTACGAGCAGTACTTC
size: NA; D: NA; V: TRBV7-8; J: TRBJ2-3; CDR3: CAISLVGGRPTDTQYF; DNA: TGTGCCATCAGCTTAGTAGGTGGGAGGCCCACAGATACGCAGTATTTT
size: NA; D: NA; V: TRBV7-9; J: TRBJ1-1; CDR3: CVSSSTPQNTEAFF; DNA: TGTGTCAGTAGCAGTACCCCACAGAACACTGAAGCTTTCTTT
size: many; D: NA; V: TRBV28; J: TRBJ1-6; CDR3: CASRPGVSGSPLHF; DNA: TGTGCCAGCAGACCAGGGGTTAGTGGATCACCCCTCCACTTT
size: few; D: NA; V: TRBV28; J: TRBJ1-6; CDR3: CASSARESRHF; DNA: TGTGCCAGCAGTGCTCGGGAATCCCGCCACTTT
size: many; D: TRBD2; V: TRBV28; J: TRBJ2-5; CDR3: CASSSALAGSQKTQYF; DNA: TGTGCCAGCAGTTCGGCGCTAGCGGGGTCCCAAAAGACCCAGTACTTC
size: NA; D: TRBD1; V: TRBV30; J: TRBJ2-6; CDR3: CAWKVTGFGANILTF; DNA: TGTGCCTGGAAGGTGACAGGGTTCGGGGCCAACATCTTGACTTTC
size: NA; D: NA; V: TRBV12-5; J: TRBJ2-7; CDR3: CASGPTTVEPYEQYF; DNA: TGTGCTAGTGGTCCCACGACAGTGGAACCCTACGAACAGTACTTC
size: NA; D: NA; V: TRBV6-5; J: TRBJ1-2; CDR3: CASSYAGTAPHGNTF; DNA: TGTGCCAGCAGTTACGCCGGGACCGCTCCTCATGGCAACACCTTC
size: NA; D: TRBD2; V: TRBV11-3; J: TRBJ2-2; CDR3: CVGSLAGCTGELFF; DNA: TGTGTCGGCAGCCTAGCGGGGTGCACCGGGGAGCTGTTTTTT
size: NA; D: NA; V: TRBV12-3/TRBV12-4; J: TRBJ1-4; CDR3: CASSLHGMSKKLFF; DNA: TGTGCCAGCAGTTTACATGGAATGTCGAAAAAACTGTTTTTT
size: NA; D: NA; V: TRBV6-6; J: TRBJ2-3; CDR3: CASNALWGAVDTQYF; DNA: TGTGCCAGCAACGCCCTTTGGGGGGCGGTAGATACGCAGTATTTT
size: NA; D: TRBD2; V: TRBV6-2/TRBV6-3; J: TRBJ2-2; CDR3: CASRLAGMDTGEPFF; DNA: TGTGCCAGCAGACTAGCGGGAATGGACACCGGGGAGCCGTTTTTT
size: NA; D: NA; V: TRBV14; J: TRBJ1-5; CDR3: CANSVDSHLPQHF; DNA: TGTGCCAACAGCGTCGACAGCCATCTGCCCCAGCATTTT
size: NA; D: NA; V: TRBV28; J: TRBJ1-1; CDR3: CASRHPGGPAGAFF; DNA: TGTGCCAGCAGACACCCGGGGGGACCGGCTGGAGCATTCTTT
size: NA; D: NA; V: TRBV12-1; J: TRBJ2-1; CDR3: CASSFVPCVISGRGEQFF; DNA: TGTGCCAGCAGCTTTGTACCCTGCGTGATTAGCGGGAGGGGTGAGCAGTTCTTC
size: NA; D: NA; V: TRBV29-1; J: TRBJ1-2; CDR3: CSDELGATSYGYTF; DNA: TGCAGCGATGAACTGGGGGCTACTAGCTATGGCTACACCTTC
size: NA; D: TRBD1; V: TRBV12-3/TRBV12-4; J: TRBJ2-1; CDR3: CASSGTGKYNEKFF; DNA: TGTGCCAGTAGTGGGACAGGTAAATACAATGAGAAGTTCTTC
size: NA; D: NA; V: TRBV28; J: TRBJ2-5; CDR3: CASSLTSAQGTQYF; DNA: TGTGCCAGCAGTTTAACGAGCGCGCAAGGGACCCAGTATTTC
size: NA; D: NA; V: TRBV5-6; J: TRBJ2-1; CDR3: CVSNLFPRNEQFF; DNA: TGTGTCAGCAACTTGTTCCCTAGGAATGAGCAGTTCTTC
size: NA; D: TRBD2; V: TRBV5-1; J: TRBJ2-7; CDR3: CASRTSGTSTYEQYF; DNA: TGCGCCAGCCGGACAAGCGGGACCTCTACCTACGAGCAGTACTTC
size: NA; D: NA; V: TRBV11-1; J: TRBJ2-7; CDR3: CASIRTRAASYEQYF; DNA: TGTGCCAGCATCCGGACAAGGGCAGCCTCCTACGAGCAGTACTTC
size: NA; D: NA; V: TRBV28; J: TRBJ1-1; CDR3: CAGSPFTTEVFF; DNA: TGTGCCGGCAGCCCATTTACGACTGAAGTTTTCTTT
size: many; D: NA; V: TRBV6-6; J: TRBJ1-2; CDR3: CASSPPGGYTF; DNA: TGTGCCAGCAGTCCCCCTGGAGGCTACACCTTC
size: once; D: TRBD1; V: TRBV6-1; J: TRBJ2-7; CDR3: CASPDRDRTSGRKDEQYF; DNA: TGTGCCAGCCCTGACAGGGACCGTACTAGTGGGAGAAAGGACGAGCAGTACTTC
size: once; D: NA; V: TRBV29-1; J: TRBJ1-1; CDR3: CSTSPELIDIEAFF; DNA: TGCAGCACATCACCGGAGCTCATCGACATTGAAGCTTTCTTT
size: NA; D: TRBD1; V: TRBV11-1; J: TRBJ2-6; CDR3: CGSSLGGSGANVLTF; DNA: TGTGGCAGCAGCTTAGGGGGCTCTGGGGCCAACGTTCTGACTTTT
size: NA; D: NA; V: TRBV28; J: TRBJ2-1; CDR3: CASSRRTPELYNEQFF; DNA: TGTGCCAGCAGCCGACGGACTCCTGAGCTCTACAATGAGCAGTTCTTC
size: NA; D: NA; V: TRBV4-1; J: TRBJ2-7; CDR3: CASSQPGTYSYKQCF; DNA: TGCGCCAGCAGCCAACCCGGGACGTACTCCTACAAGCAGTGCTTC
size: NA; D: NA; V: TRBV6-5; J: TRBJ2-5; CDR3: CASRYVVEETQYF; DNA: TGTGCCAGCAGATACGTGGTCGAAGAGACCCAGTACTTC
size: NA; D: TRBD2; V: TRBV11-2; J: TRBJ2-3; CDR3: CAGSLDVAGVGRGTYTQYF; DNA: TGTGCCGGCAGCTTAGATGTAGCGGGAGTAGGACGTGGCACATATACACAGTATTTT
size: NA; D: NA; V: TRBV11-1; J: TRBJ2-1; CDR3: CASSRQGGDEQLF; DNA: TGTGCCAGCAGCCGACAGGGAGGGGATGAACAGCTCTTC
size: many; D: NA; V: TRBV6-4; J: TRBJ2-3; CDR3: CASSDSTTDTQYF; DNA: TGTGCCAGCAGTGACTCCACTACAGATACGCAGTATTTT
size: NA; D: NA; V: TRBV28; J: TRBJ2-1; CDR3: CASHYQWGRGDNEQSF; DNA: TGTGCCAGCCATTACCAATGGGGCCGGGGCGACAATGAGCAGTCCTTC
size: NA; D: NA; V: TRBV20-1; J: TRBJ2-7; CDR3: CSVRVPGAAYEQYF; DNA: TGCAGTGTTAGAGTTCCAGGCGCAGCCTACGAGCAGTACTTC
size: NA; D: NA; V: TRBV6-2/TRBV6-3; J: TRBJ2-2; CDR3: CASSYSGEGGELLF; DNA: TGTGCCAGCAGTTACAGTGGGGAAGGCGGGGAGCTGTTGTTT
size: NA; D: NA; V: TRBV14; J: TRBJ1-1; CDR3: CASSHNRSATEAFF; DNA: TGTGCCAGCAGCCATAACAGGTCAGCCACTGAAGCTTTCTTT
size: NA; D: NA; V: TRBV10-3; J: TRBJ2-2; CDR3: CANRGSGSGELFF; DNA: TGTGCCAACAGAGGATCAGGAAGTGGGGAGCTGTTTTTT
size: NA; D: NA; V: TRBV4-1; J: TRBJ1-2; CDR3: CTSSQDWEGRIVYTF; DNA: TGCACCAGCAGCCAAGATTGGGAGGGGCGTATAGTCTACACCTTC
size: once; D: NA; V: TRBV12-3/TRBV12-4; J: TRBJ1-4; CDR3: CATSPPQGGNGKLFF; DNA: TGTGCCACCAGTCCGCCCCAGGGAGGTAATGGAAAACTGTTTTTT
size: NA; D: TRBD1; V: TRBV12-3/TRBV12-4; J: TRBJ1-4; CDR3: CACSSATGSGGKLFF; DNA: TGTGCCTGCAGTTCCGCGACAGGGAGTGGCGGAAAACTGTTTTTT
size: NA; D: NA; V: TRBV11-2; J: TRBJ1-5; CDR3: CASSFDGLNNEPQHF; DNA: TGTGCCAGCAGCTTTGATGGATTGAACAATGAGCCCCAACATTTT
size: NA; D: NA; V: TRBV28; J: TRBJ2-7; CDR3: CASSLRLREQYF; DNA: TGTGCCAGCAGTTTACGGTTGAGGGAGCAGTACTTC
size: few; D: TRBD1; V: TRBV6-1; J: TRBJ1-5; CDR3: CASSEDEGGGNQPPHF; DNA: TGTGCCAGCAGTGAAGACGAAGGGGGCGGTAACCAGCCCCCGCATTTT
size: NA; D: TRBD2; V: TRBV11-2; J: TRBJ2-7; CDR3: CASSFGTSLWGQYF; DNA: TGTGCCAGTAGCTTCGGGACTAGTCTATGGGGGCAGTACTTC
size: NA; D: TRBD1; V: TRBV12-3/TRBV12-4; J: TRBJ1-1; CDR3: CASSLPQGQNTEAFF; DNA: TGTGCCAGCAGTCTCCCACAGGGGCAGAATACTGAAGCTTTCTTT
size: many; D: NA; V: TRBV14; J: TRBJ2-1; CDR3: CASSQSVPYNEQFF; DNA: TGTGCCAGCAGCCAGTCGGTCCCCTACAATGAGCAGTTCTTC
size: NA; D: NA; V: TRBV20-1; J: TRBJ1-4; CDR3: CSTRDGSRSTEKLFF; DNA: TGCAGTACTAGAGATGGGAGCAGGAGTACTGAAAAACTGTTTTTT
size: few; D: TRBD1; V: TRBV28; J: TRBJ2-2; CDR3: CASSFGQGRWGNTGELFF; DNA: TGTGCCAGCAGTTTCGGACAGGGACGATGGGGGAACACCGGGGAGCTGTTTTTT